This T cell receptor beta chain was recorded in a study of blood T cell repertoires in COVID-19. Per germline, CDR1 SGHTA and CDR2 FQGTGA. This CDR3 is built from 15 residues. Trimming removed 5 bases from V and 6 bases from J; junction bases left unmatched: 6. Clones were sequenced by immunoSEQ multiplex PCR, and TCRdb holds only the in-frame ones, with some missing. This sample carries about 48,000 clones, 80% to 90% of them seen once, and the ten largest clones take 15% to 18%. The chain recombines TRBV7-3 with TRBJ1-6; 8 positions agree with TRBD1. The material sequenced was peripheral blood. This receptor was identified in a human donor in a cohort sampled during active COVID-19. The donor label of this sample is uncertain. The CDR3 DNA sequence: TGTGCCAGCAGCACCGGGACAGGACTTAATTCACCCCTCCACTTT. The encoded protein is CASSTGTGLNSPLHF. The whole variable domain, remainder taken from reference TRBV7-3 and TRBJ1-6, is GAGVSQTPSNKVTEKGKYVELRCDPISGHTALYWYRQSLGQGPEFLIYFQGTGAADDSGLPNDRFFAVRPEGSVSTLKIQRTERGDSAVYLCASSTGTGLNSPLHFGNGTRLTVT.